This TCR beta chain was recovered during a study of T cells in Graves' hyperthyroidism and ophthalmopathy. In the study overall: Before any treatment, at initial diagnosis, peripheral blood was collected.

Per the germline V gene, CDR1 is LNHDA and CDR2 is SQIVND (reference sequence). CDR3 length equals 15 residues. V was trimmed by 0 bases and J by 1 base, leaving 7 bases between them. With a duration under 2 months, the hyperthyroidism was newly diagnosed in patients aged 18 to 65. Clinical symptoms, serum thyroxine, TRAb, thyroid ultrasound and orbital computed tomography informed diagnoses. The TCR beta CDR3 regions underwent amplification using RNA transcripts as the source. The TCR CDR3 first-round RT-PCR relied on the HTBI primer set. From the multiplex PCR reads, TCRdb called clonotypes with MiXCR, one entry per CDR3 protein. Found here are about 710,000 distinct CDR3 sequences, over 15% of them singletons; the top ten hold approximately 8.4%.

The chain uses TRBV19 and TRBJ2-1; D is perhaps TRBD2 (6 bases). The sequenced material came from blood. This TCR was recovered from a man in his late teens or twenties with Graves' hyperthyroidism. Written as DNA, the CDR3 is TGTGCCAGTAGTATAGAGGCGGGATCCTACAATGAGCAGTTCTTC. It is translated as CASSIEAGSYNEQFF.